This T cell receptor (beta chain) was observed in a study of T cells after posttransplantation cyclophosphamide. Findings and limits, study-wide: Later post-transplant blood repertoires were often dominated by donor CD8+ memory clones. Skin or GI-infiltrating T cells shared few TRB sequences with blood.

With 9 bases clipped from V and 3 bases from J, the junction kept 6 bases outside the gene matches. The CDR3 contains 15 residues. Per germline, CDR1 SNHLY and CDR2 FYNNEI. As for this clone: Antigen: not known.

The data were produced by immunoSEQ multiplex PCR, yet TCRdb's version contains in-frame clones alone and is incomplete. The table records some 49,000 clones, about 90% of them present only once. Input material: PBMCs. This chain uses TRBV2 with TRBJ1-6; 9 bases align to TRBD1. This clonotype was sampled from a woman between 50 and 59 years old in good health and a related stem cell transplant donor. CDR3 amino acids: CARRQGGFYNSPLHF. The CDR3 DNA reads TGTGCCAGAAGACAGGGGGGGTTCTATAATTCACCCCTCCACTTT.